The next 17 T cell receptor beta chains were all read from a single sample in a study of OX40 agonist ivuxolimab in advanced cancers. Using immunoSEQ multiplex PCR, the repertoire was profiled, and TCRdb retains in-frame clones only, with some absent. The sample carries 26,000 or so clones, about 83% recorded once. The material was CD4+ or CD8+ T cells sorted from blood, obtained in a trial of the OX40 agonist ivuxolimab. All receptors derive from an adult with an advanced solid tumor such as melanoma, head and neck, liver or kidney cancer.

This chain links TRBV6-5 with TRBJ2-3; D gene unclear. Germline V lookup: CDR1 MNHEY, CDR2 SVGAGI. The V end was cut by 2 bases, the J end by 1 base, with 7 bases between. This CDR3 comprises 14 residues. CDR3 DNA sequence: TGTGCCAGCAGTTACGAGGCACGCACAGATACGCAGTATTTT. Its protein is CASSYEARTDTQYF.

The genes are TRBV29-1 and TRBJ1-2; 10 bases map to TRBD1. Germline trimming cut 8 bases from V and 1 base from J; bases unmatched to any gene: 10. Germline V gives CDR1 SQVTM, CDR2 ANQGSEA. The CDR3 contains 15 residues. CDR3 amino acids: CSIPPDRGFNYGYTF. The CDR3 coding sequence is TGCAGCATCCCCCCGGACAGGGGGTTTAACTATGGCTACACCTTC.

The rearrangement links TRBV5-1 to TRBJ1-4, with D uncertain. CDR1 is SGHRS, CDR2 YFSETQ, per germline. The V end lost 0 bases, the J end lost 5 bases, and 11 bases lay between the germline ends. CDR3 length: 15 amino acids. The CDR3: CASSLAARMNEKLFF. DNA for the CDR3: TGCGCCAGCAGCTTGGCCGCCAGGATGAATGAAAAACTGTTTTTT.

The gene calls are TRBV19 and TRBJ1-1; D uncertain. Trimming took off 7 bases at V and 4 bases at J, with 13 bases between the two ends. The CDR3 covers 13 residues. Germline V gene data show CDR1 as LNHDA and CDR2 as SQIVND (reference sequence). CDR3 amino acids: CASKKGVGTEAFF. CDR3 bases: TGTGCCAGTAAGAAGGGCGTCGGCACTGAAGCTTTCTTT.

V usage is TRBV7-9 and J usage is TRBJ2-5, with 9 positions matching TRBD1. The J call could be wrong; TRBJ2-7 is a better fit for the DNA end. This CDR3 contains 16 residues. Germline-derived CDR1 and CDR2 are SEHNR and FQNEAQ (reference sequence). The CDR3 sequence is CASSPTQGALLNEQYF. The CDR3 DNA reads TGTGCCAGCAGCCCGACACAGGGGGCACTCCTAAACGAGCAGTACTTC.

The chain couples TRBV6-4 to TRBJ2-2; TRBD1 matches 9 bases. This CDR3 has 14 amino acids. After removal of 5 bases from V and 4 bases from J, the junction contained 2 bases not matched to a gene. Germline assignment: CDR1 MRHNA and CDR2 SNTAGT. The CDR3, as DNA: TGTGCCAGCAGTAAGACAGGGGGCACCGGGGAGCTGTTTTTT. Translated, it gives CASSKTGGTGELFF.

The chain joins TRBV5-1 to TRBJ2-5; 14 bases are shared with TRBD2. Germline loops: CDR1 SGHRS, CDR2 YFSETQ. J gave up 5 bases and V 3 bases, and 6 bases lay outside the gene matches. The CDR3 loop spans 16 amino acids. The CDR3 bases are TGCGCCAGCAGCTGGGAGGGACTAGCGGGAGCTGAGACCCAGTACTTC. Its translation is CASSWEGLAGAETQYF.

The J gene is TRBJ1-2, the V gene TRBV6-5; D call uncertain. CDR3 length: 15 amino acids. Trimming cost V 0 bases and J 4 bases, with 12 bases left between them. CDR1 is MNHEY, CDR2 SVGAGI, per germline. The DNA for the CDR3 is TGTGCCAGCAGTTACTCCTCCAAGGATCTCTATGGCTACACCTTC. Amino acid sequence: CASSYSSKDLYGYTF.

The chain carries TRBV5-4 and TRBJ2-7, with D possibly being TRBD2 (6 bases). Trimming left V 3 bases short and J 2 bases short, with 15 bases between. This CDR3 region has 15 residues. Germline V CDR1 and CDR2: SGHNT, YYREEE (reference sequence). In DNA, the CDR3 is TGTGCCAGCAGCTCCCCCGGGACTCCGACCTACGAGCAGTACTTC. Amino acid sequence: CASSSPGTPTYEQYF.

The chain employs TRBV11-2 and TRBJ1-2; D perhaps matches TRBD1 (5 bases). V was clipped by 6 bases and J by 3 bases, with 14 bases between them. This CDR3 has 14 amino acids. Per the germline V gene, CDR1 is SGHAT and CDR2 is FQNNGV. The CDR3 loop is CASRPATVHYGYTF. The CDR3 region has the DNA TGTGCCAGCAGACCTGCGACAGTGCACTATGGCTACACCTTC.

V and J are TRBV9 and TRBJ2-1, with 10 bases matching TRBD2. Germline values: CDR1 SGDLS, CDR2 YYNGEE. V was clipped by 0 bases and J by 9 bases; unmatched bases: 9. The CDR3 spans 16 residues. CDR3 in DNA: TGTGCCAGCAGCGTAGGGGGTAGCGGGAGGTCGAGTGAGCAGTTCTTC. Its protein product is CASSVGGSGRSSEQFF.

The chain is built from TRBV23-1 and TRBJ1-5; no firm D call. TRBV23-1 belongs to the ORF category, with a function that is uncertain. The CDR3 spans 14 residues. V was shortened by 3 bases and J by 0 bases, with 6 bases between the two germline ends. The DNA of the CDR3 is TGCGCCAGCAGTCACAGAAATAGCAATCAGCCCCAGCATTTT. It specifies CASSHRNSNQPQHF.

The J gene is TRBJ1-1, the V gene TRBV2, with D tentatively TRBD1 (6 bases). This CDR3 is 15 amino acids long. The V gene's germline CDR1 is SNHLY and CDR2 FYNNEI. Trimming took off 7 bases at V and 1 base at J, with 16 bases between the two ends. The CDR3 bases are TGTGCCAGCATTATACAGGGAGAGGCGAACACTGAAGCTTTCTTT. This translates into CASIIQGEANTEAFF.

The rearrangement joins TRBV4-2 to TRBJ2-1; 7 nucleotides match TRBD2. Trimming took 0 bases from V and 7 from J; bases not matched to a gene: 6. CDR3 length equals 15 residues. The germline V gene encodes CDR1 LGHNA and CDR2 YNFKEQ. As DNA, the CDR3 is TGTGCCAGCAGCCAAGATAAAGCGGGAAAGAATGAGCAGTTCTTC. Translating it yields CASSQDKAGKNEQFF.

The V call is TRBV11-2, the J call TRBJ2-1; 14 bases line up with TRBD2. CDR3 length equals 19 residues. V gave up 4 bases and J gave up 6 bases; unmatched junction bases: 14. The germline V gene encodes CDR1 SGHAT and CDR2 FQNNGV. In nucleotides, the CDR3 is TGTGCCAGCAGCTGGGCCGGGACTAGCGGGAGCGTTTTTGGCAATGAGCAGTTCTTC. It codes for CASSWAGTSGSVFGNEQFF.

The chain has TRBV11-2 and TRBJ2-5; 13 bases align to TRBD2. The CDR3 runs 14 residues. Unmatched junction bases numbered 1, after V lost 5 bases and J lost 4 bases. Germline assignment: CDR1 SGHAT and CDR2 FQNNGV. The CDR3: CASSRTSGRETQYF. The CDR3 DNA follows: TGTGCCAGCAGCCGGACTAGCGGGAGAGAGACCCAGTACTTC.

This clone was counted between two and nine times. The chain couples TRBV5-6 to TRBJ2-7, with D perhaps TRBD2 (5 bases). V dropped 2 bases and J dropped 3 bases, with 12 bases sitting between them. Germline CDR1 and CDR2: SGHDT and YYEEEE. CDR3 length: 14 amino acids. The CDR3 loop is CASSFEREDYEQYF. The CDR3 region has the DNA TGTGCCAGCAGCTTCGAGAGGGAAGACTACGAGCAGTACTTC.